The entry below describes one T cell receptor (beta chain). Its antigen is not identified. Libraries were prepared by immunoSEQ multiplex PCR; TCRdb keeps only in-frame clonotypes and omits some of them. This table has about 26,000 clones, 83% appearing once. The source of the sample is a study of a mutant IDH1 vaccine in newly diagnosed glioma. Study context: Either 4-6 weeks after radiotherapy alone or alongside temozolomide, vaccination was begun. The treated population exhibited a male proportion of roughly 62%, a female proportion of 37.5%, and a mean age of around 40 years. Previous treatment comprised radiotherapy, temozolomide, or both, mostly both.

The CDR3 has 15 amino acids. V was trimmed by 4 bases and J by 1 base, leaving 13 bases between them. Per the germline V gene, CDR1 is SEHNR and CDR2 is FQNEAQ (reference sequence). Specified time point: week 35, safety follow-up. Every vaccine dose comprised 300 ug of mutant IDH1 20-mer peptide plus topical imiquimod. The source of this sequence is a young man with glioma. Sample: PBMCs, taken from a glioma patient whose treatment included an IDH1 peptide vaccine. This sequence joins TRBV7-9 and TRBJ2-5, with D unclear. CDR3 DNA sequence: TGTGCCAGCAGCTCCCACATGAGCAGCCAAGAGACCCAGTACTTC. Protein product: CASSSHMSSQETQYF.